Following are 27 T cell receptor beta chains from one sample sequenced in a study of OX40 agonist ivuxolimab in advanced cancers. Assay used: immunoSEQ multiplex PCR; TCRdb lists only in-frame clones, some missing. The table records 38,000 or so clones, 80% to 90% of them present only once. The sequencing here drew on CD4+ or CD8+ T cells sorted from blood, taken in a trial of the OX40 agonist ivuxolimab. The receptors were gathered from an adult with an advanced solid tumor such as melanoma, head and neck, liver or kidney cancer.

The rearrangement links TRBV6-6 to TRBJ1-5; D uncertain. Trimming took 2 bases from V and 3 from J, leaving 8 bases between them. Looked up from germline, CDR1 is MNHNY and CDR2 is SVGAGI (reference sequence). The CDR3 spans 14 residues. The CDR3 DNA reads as TGTGCCAGCAGTTACGCCAGATCCAATCAGCCCCAGCATTTT. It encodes CASSYARSNQPQHF.

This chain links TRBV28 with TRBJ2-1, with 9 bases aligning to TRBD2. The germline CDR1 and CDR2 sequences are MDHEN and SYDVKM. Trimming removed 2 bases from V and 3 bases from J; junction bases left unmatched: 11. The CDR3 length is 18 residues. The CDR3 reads CASSLQSKLLAGYNEQFF. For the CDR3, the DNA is TGTGCCAGCAGTTTACAGTCCAAACTACTAGCGGGCTACAATGAGCAGTTCTTC.

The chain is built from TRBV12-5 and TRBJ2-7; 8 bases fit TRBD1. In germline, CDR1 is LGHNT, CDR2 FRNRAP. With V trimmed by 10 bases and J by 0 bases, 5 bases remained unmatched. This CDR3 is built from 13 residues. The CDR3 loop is CATSTGGSYEQYF. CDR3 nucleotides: TGTGCTACCTCTACAGGGGGCTCCTACGAGCAGTACTTC.

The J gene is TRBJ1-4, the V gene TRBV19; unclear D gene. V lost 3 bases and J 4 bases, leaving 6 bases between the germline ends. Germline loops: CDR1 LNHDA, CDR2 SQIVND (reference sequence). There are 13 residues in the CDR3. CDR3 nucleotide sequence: TGTGCCAGTAGTATTAGTGGTAATGAAAAACTGTTTTTT. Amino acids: CASSISGNEKLFF.

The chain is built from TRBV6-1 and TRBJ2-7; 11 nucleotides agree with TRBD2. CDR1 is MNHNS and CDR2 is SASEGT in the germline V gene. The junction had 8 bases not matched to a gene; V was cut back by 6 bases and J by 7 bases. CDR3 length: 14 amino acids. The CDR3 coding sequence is TGTGCCAGCAGAATAACTAGCGGGAGCAGTGAGCAGTACTTC. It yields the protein CASRITSGSSEQYF.

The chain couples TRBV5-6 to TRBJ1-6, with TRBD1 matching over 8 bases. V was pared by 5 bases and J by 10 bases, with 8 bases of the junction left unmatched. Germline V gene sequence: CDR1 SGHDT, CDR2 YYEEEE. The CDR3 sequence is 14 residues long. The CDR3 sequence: CASRYQGARSPLHF. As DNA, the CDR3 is TGTGCCAGCAGGTATCAGGGGGCCAGGTCACCCCTCCACTTT.

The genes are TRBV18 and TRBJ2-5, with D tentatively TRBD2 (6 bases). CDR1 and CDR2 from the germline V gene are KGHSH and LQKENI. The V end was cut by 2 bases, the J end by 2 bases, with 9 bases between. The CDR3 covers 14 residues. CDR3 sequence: CASSPTGAQETQYF. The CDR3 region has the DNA TGTGCCAGCTCACCAACGGGAGCGCAAGAGACCCAGTACTTC. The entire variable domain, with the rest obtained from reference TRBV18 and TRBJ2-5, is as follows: NAGVMQNPRHLVRRRGQEARLRCSPMKGHSHVYWYRQLPEEGLKFMVYLQKENIIDESGMPKERFSAEFPKEGPSILRIQQVVRGDSAAYFCASSPTGAQETQYFGPGTRLLVL.

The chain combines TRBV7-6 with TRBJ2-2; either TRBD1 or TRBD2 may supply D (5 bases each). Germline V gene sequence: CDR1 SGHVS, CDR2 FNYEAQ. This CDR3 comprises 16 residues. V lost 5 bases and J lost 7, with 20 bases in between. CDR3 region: CASSPIGTSIGGELFF. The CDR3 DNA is TGTGCCAGCAGCCCCATAGGGACCTCAATCGGCGGGGAGCTGTTTTTT. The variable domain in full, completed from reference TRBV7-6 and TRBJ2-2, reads GAGVSQSPRYKVTKRGQDVALRCDPISGHVSLYWYRQALGQGPEFLTYFNYEAQQDKSGLPNDRFSAERPEGSISTLTIQRTEQRDSAMYRCASSPIGTSIGGELFFGEGSRLTVL.

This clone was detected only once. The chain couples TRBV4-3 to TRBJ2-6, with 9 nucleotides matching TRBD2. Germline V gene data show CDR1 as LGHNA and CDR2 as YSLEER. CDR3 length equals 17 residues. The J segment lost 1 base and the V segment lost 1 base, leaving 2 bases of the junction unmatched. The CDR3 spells CASSQGLAGSGANVLTF. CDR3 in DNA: TGCGCCAGCAGCCAAGGCCTAGCGGGGTCTGGGGCCAACGTCCTGACTTTC.

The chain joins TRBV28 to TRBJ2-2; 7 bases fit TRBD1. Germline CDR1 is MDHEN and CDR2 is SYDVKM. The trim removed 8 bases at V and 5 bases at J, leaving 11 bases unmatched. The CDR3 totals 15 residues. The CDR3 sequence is CASGNRGRWTGELFF. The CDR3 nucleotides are TGTGCCAGCGGGAATAGGGGGCGTTGGACCGGGGAGCTGTTTTTT.

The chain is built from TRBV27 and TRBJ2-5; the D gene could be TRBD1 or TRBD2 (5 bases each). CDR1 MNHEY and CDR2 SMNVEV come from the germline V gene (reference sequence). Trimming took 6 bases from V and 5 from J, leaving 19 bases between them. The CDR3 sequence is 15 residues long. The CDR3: CASRAQGRGSETQYF. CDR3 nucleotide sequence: TGTGCCAGCAGGGCTCAGGGTCGGGGCTCTGAGACCCAGTACTTC.

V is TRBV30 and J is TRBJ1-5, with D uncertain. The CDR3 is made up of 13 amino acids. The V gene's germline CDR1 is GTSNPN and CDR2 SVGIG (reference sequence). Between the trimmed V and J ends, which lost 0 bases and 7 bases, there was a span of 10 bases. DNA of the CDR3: TGTGCCTGGAGTGTGGGAGGGAACCAGCCCCAGCATTTT. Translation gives CAWSVGGNQPQHF.

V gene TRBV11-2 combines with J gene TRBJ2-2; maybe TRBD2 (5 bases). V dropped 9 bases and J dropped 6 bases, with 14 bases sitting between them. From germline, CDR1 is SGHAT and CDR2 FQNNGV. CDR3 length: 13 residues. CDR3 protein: CASDSARAGELFF. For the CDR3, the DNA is TGTGCCAGTGACTCGGCGAGGGCCGGGGAGCTGTTTTTT.

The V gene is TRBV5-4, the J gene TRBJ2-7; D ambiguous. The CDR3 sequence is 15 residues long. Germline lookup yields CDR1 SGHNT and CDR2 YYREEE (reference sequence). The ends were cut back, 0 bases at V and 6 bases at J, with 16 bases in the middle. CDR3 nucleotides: TGTGCCAGCAGCTTGGGGGCTATATCGGTTGGCGAGCAGTACTTC. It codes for CASSLGAISVGEQYF.

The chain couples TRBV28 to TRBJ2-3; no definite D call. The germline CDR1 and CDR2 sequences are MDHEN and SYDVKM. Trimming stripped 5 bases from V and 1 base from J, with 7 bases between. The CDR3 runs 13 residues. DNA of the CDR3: TGTGCCAGCAGTGATGGGGGCACAGATACGCAGTATTTT. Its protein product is CASSDGGTDTQYF.

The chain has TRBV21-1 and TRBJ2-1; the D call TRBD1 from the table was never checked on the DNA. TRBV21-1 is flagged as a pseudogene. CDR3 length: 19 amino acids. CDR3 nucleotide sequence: TGTGCCAGCAGCAAAGATGGGCCCCTTTGGCAGGGCGCCTACAATGAGCAGTTCTTC. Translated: CASSKDGPLWQGAYNEQFF.

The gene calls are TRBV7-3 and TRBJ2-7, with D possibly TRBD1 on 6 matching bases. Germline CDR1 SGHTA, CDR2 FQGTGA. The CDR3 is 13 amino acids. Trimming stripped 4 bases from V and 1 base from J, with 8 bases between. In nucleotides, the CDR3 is TGTGCCAGCAGCTGGGGACATTCCTACGAGCAGTACTTC. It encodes CASSWGHSYEQYF.

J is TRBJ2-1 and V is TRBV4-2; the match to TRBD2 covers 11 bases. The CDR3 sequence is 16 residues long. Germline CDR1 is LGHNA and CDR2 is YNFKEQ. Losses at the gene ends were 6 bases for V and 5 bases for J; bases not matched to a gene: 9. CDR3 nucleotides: TGTGCCAGCAGTCCTGCAGGGACTAGCGGAAACAATGAGCAGTTCTTC. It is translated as CASSPAGTSGNNEQFF.

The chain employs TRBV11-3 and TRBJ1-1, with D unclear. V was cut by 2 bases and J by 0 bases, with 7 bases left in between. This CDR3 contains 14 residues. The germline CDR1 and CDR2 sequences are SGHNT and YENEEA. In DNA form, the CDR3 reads TGTGCCAGCAGCTTATTCCAGCTGAACACTGAAGCTTTCTTT. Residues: CASSLFQLNTEAFF.

DNA for the CDR3: TGTGCCATCCAACCTAGCGGGAGCAATGAGCAGTTCTTC. Translating gives CAIQPSGSNEQFF. The chain is built from TRBV10-3 and TRBJ2-1; the match to TRBD2 covers 10 bases. CDR3 length equals 13 residues. V was clipped by 8 bases and J by 6 bases; unmatched bases: 4. CDR1 and CDR2 from the germline V gene are ENHRY and SYGVKD.

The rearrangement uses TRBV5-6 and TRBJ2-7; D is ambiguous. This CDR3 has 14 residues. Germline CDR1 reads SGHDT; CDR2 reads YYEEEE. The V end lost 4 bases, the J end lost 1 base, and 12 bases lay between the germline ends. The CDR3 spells CASSRPPSSYEQYF. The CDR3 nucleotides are TGTGCCAGCAGCCGCCCCCCTAGTTCCTACGAGCAGTACTTC.

The CDR3 DNA sequence: TGTGCCATCGGAGACAGGGGGAACTACGAGCAGTACTTC. It encodes CAIGDRGNYEQYF. The rearrangement links TRBV10-3 to TRBJ2-7, with 9 bases fitting TRBD1. The CDR3 runs to 13 residues. The V and J ends lost 8 bases and 3 bases, in that order; junction bases with no gene match: 5. CDR1 is ENHRY and CDR2 is SYGVKD in the germline V gene.

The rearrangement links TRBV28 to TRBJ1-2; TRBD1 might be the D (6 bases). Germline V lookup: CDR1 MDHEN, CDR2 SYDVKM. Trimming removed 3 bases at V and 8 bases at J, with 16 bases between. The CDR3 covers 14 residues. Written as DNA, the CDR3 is TGTGCCAGCAGTTTCCCCCGGGGGGCTTGGGGCTACACCTTC. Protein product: CASSFPRGAWGYTF.

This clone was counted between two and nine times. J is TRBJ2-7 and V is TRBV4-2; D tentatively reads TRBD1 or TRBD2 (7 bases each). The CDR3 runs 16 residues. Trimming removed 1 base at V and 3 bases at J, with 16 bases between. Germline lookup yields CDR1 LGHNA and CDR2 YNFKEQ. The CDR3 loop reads CASSQARLAGGYEQYF. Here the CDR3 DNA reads TGTGCCAGCAGCCAAGCCCGACTAGCAGGGGGCTACGAGCAGTACTTC.

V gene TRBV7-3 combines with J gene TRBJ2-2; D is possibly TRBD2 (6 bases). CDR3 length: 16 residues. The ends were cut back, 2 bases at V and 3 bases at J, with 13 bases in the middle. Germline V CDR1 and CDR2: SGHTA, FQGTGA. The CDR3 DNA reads TGTGCCAGCAGCTTATTCGGGAGTACCGACACCGGGGAGCTGTTTTTT. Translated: CASSLFGSTDTGELFF.

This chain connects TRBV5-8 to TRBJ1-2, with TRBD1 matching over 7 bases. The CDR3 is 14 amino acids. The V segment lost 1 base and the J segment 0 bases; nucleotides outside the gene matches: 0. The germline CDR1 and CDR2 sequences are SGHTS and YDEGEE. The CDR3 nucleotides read TGTGCCAGCAGCTTGCAGGGGGCTAACTATGGCTACACCTTC. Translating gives CASSLQGANYGYTF.

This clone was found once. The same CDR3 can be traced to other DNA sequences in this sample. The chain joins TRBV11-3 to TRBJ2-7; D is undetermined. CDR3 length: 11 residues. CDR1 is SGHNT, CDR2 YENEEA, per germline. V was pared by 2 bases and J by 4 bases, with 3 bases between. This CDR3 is CASSLRYEQYF. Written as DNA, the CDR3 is TGTGCCAGCAGCTTACGATACGAGCAGTACTTC.